This T cell receptor (beta chain) derives from a study of spatial heterogeneity in lung cancer. TCRdb re-derived calls from the 5' RACE reads in MiXCR, one entry per CDR3 protein. Here the sample spans 35,000 to 55,000 distinct CDR3 sequences, approximately 6.5% being singletons. Time point meaning: sample taken at primary tumor resection. The sequenced material consisted of unsorted whole RNA from tumor, nontumor lung or frozen PBMC. This clonotype has at least ten counts. This sample comprised PBMCs, obtained at surgery. This clonotype was sampled from a female donor with early-stage non-small cell lung cancer.

Here the CDR3 reads CASSEARSYVGYGYTF. CDR3 in DNA: TGTGCCAGCAGTGAAGCGCGGTCTTATGTCGGTTATGGCTACACCTTC. The chain links TRBV6-1 to TRBJ1-2; D ambiguous. CDR1 MNHNS and CDR2 SASEGT come from the germline V gene. The CDR3 is 16 amino acids. Trimming stripped 0 bases from V and 5 bases from J, with 16 bases between.